The next 8 T cell receptor beta chains were all read from a single sample in a study of cytomegalovirus exposure and HLA in healthy donors. It was with 60 Vbeta and 13 Jbeta primers that the PCR ran. TCRdb's table, derived via immunoSEQ multiplex PCR, lists solely in-frame clones and lacks some. Found here are approximately 180,000 clones, 60% to 80% of them singletons; the top ten hold 6.3%. Sequencing was performed on PBMCs. Source of these receptors: a man aged 40-55 years in good health and CMV-seropositive.

This clone showed up just a few times. The chain carries TRBV5-8 and TRBJ1-1, with D possibly being TRBD1 (5 bases). CDR1 SGHTS and CDR2 YDEGEE come from the germline V gene. Trimming pared 3 bases from V and 4 bases from J, leaving 16 bases between. The CDR3 length is 15 residues. CDR3 protein: CASSSRDPGGTEAFF. The CDR3 nucleotides are TGTGCCAGCAGCTCCCGCGACCCGGGGGGCACTGAAGCTTTCTTT.

The chain joins TRBV7-8 to TRBJ2-7; tentatively, D is TRBD1 (5 bases). This CDR3 spans 13 amino acids. Germline lookup yields CDR1 SGHVS and CDR2 FQNEAQ. V was trimmed by 7 bases and J by 4 bases, leaving 14 bases between them. The CDR3 protein is CASTGPATYEQYF. The CDR3 coding sequence is TGTGCCAGCACAGGGCCGGCTACGTACGAGCAGTACTTC.

V is TRBV29-1 and J is TRBJ1-2; no clear D gene. The CDR3 contains 12 residues. V was shortened by 5 bases and J by 8 bases, with 15 bases between the two germline ends. CDR1 and CDR2 from the germline V gene are SQVTM and ANQGSEA. The CDR3 DNA reads as TGCAGCGTTTATACATTGGCTAGGGGCTACACCTTC. Translation gives CSVYTLARGYTF.

Comments on this clone: A read error may produce the germline difference seen at one junction end. Other DNA sequences in this specimen translate into the identical CDR3. The rearrangement joins TRBV19 to TRBJ2-7; D perhaps matches TRBD2 (5 bases). Per germline, CDR1 LNHDA and CDR2 SQIVND (reference sequence). This CDR3 comprises 13 residues. CDR3: CASSISRAGEQYF. CDR3 coding DNA: TGCGCCAGTAGTATATCTAGGGCGGGCGAGCAGTACTTC.

The sample holds one count of this clone. CDR3 in DNA: TGTGCCAGCAGCCCCGGGACAGGGGGCGGGGGGACTGAAGCTTTCTTT. This encodes CASSPGTGGGGTEAFF. The V gene is TRBV7-3, the J gene TRBJ1-1; TRBD1 matches 12 bases. This CDR3 region has 16 residues. CDR1 and CDR2 from the germline V gene are SGHTA and FQGTGA. V was pared by 5 bases and J by 5 bases, with 9 bases of the junction left unmatched.

J is TRBJ1-6 and V is TRBV27, with TRBD1 as a possible D gene (5 bases). The CDR3 sequence is 15 residues long. Trimming shortened V by 2 bases and J by 10 bases, and 15 bases separated the two germline ends. Germline V lookup: CDR1 MNHEY, CDR2 SMNVEV (reference sequence). In nucleotides, the CDR3 is TGTGCCAGCAGTTTAGGAAAGACAGTCCGGTCACCCCTCCACTTT. This sequence encodes CASSLGKTVRSPLHF.

The chain couples TRBV5-1 to TRBJ2-7; D may be TRBD2 (6 bases). The V end was cut by 1 base, the J end by 6 bases, with 17 bases between. Germline-derived CDR1 and CDR2 are SGHRS and YFSETQ. The CDR3 extends over 15 amino acids. The CDR3 nucleotides read TGCGCCAGCAGCTTGCAGGCAGCGGGTTCGAGCGAGCAGTACTTC. Translated: CASSLQAAGSSEQYF.

The chain combines TRBV5-1 with TRBJ2-1; 8 bases line up with TRBD2. Unmatched junction bases numbered 6, after V lost 5 bases and J lost 2 bases. CDR1 is SGHRS and CDR2 is YFSETQ in the germline V gene. This CDR3 has 15 amino acids. The CDR3 region is CASRSTSVTYNEQFF. The CDR3, as DNA: TGCGCCAGCAGATCGACTAGCGTTACCTACAATGAGCAGTTCTTC.